This T cell receptor (beta chain) stems from a study of shared clonotypes between healthy human individuals. The authors' processing: Junction-only sequences without quality scores came from ImmunoSEQ, so filtering differed. Measured with immunoSEQ multiplex PCR; TCRdb has only the in-frame clones, and not every one. The D gene and trimming were derived from the DNA, and the V and J assignments and clone size from that table. The data contain approximately 110,000 clones, about 66% of them singletons. CDR1 is SNHLY, CDR2 FYNNEI, per germline. This CDR3 is built from 16 residues. Comments on this clone: Its antigen is as yet unknown. The junction departs from germline at one end; a sequencing error may be responsible.

Whole-study findings and limits: Shared across a handful of donors were roughly 4.7% of the naive CD4 clonotypes. Clonotype sharing among donors was expected to depend on sequencing depth.

Material for sequencing was memory CD8+ T cells sorted from blood. Subset: CD45RO+ cells pooled with CCR7-negative TemRA cells. This chain links TRBV2 with TRBJ2-1; perhaps TRBD1 as D (5 bases). This receptor was identified in a woman aged 25 to 39 in good health. CDR3 in amino acids: CASREEYGQWADEQFF. The CDR3 nucleotides are TGTGCCAGCAGGGAAGAGTACGGACAATGGGCGGATGAGCAGTTCTTC.